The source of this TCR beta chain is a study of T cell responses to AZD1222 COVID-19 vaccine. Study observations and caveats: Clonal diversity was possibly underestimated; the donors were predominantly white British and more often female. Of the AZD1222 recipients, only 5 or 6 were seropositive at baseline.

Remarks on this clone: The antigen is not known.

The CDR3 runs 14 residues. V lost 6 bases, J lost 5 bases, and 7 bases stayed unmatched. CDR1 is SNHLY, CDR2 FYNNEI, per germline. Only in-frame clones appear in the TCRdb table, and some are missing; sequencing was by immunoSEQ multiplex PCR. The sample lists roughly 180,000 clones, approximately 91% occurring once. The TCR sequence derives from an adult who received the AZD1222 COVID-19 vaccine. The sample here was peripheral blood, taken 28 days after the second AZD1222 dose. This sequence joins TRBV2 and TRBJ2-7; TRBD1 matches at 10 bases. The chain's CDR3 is CASSRDRGIDEQYF. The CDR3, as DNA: TGTGCCAGCAGCCGGGACAGGGGAATCGACGAGCAGTACTTC.